The present T cell receptor beta chain was sequenced within a study of high-grade serous ovarian cancer treatment subgroups. At the level of the study: Each sample yielded on average approximately 7,500 unique TCR beta rearrangements from approximately 15,000 reads. Study-wide results and limits: These tumor repertoires lack spatial information from bulk sequencing. TCR relatedness rose with neoantigen level and trended with mutation load.

Germline CDR1 and CDR2: MNHNY and SVGAGI (reference sequence). The CDR3 is made up of 12 amino acids. The V gene lost 5 bases and the J gene lost 0 bases, with 4 bases spanning the gap. Tumor tissue was taken before any definitive surgery or chemotherapy was given. As for this clone: What it binds is unknown.

The table came from immunoSEQ multiplex PCR; TCRdb's copy has only in-frame clones and leaves some out. The sample records around 8,000 clones, 50% to 75% being singletons. Sequencing input: tumor tissue. The rearrangement links TRBV6-6 to TRBJ1-1; D unclear. This receptor was taken from a human donor with high-grade serous ovarian cancer. In DNA form, the CDR3 reads TGTGCCAGCAGTACCATGAACACTGAAGCTTTCTTT. It encodes CASSTMNTEAFF.